The TCR beta chain under discussion was sequenced for a study of metastatic and nonmetastatic thyroid tumors. About the research overall: It was across blood and tumor or nodule tissue from malignant and benign thyroid patients that repertoires were compared.

Study-wide points: Reportedly, malignant thyroid tumors had significantly higher TCR beta diversity than benign nodules, in blood and tumor.

The germline gives CDR1 SGHRS, CDR2 YFSETQ. The CDR3 has 12 amino acids. V lost 0 bases and J lost 6, with 6 bases in between. This clone was detected ten times or more. Its antigen is undetermined. Per the study methods: A papillary thyroid cancer distant-metastasis classifier was built from CDR3 differences across clinicopathological groups. TCRdb used MiXCR to call clones anew from the PCR reads. The V and J calls follow TCRdb's processing rather than the paper's. The sample contains tens of thousands of clones, about 15% of which appear only once. Treatment of any kind had been given to no patient before thyroid surgery.

Sequenced input: blood. This chain links TRBV5-1 with TRBJ1-2; the D gene is possibly TRBD1 (6 bases). The sequence came from a female donor with papillary thyroid cancer or a benign thyroid nodule (not recorded which). Some clones in this sample may be carry-over from other donors' samples. The chain's CDR3 is CASSLDRDGYTF. CDR3 in DNA: TGCGCCAGCAGCTTGGACAGGGATGGCTACACCTTC. Together with reference TRBV5-1 and TRBJ1-2, the CDR3 gives the full variable domain: KAGVTQTPRYLIKTRGQQVTLSCSPISGHRSVSWYQQTPGQGLQFLFEYFSETQRNKGNFPGRFSGRQFSNSRSEMNVSTLELGDSALYLCASSLDRDGYTFGSGTRLTVV.